These 6 T cell receptor beta chains originate from one sample sequenced in a study of beta chain features in type 1 diabetes. The study's findings and limits: All four CD4+ subsets from Type 1 diabetes patients carried moderately but significantly shorter TCRB CDR3s.

Their recognized antigens are unknown. The isolated RNA, all of it, was reverse transcribed, so expressed TCRB transcripts were what got sequenced. Profiling relied on immunoSEQ multiplex PCR, and the TCRdb table lists in-frame clones only, not all of them. The table records some 350,000 clones, around a tenth of them present only once. Material: central memory CD4+ T cells from blood. These receptors originate from a young man with type 1 diabetes.

The chain has TRBV5-4 and TRBJ2-1, with 8 bases matching TRBD1. The J segment lost 1 base and the V segment lost 2 bases, leaving 2 bases of the junction unmatched. CDR1 and CDR2 from the germline V gene are SGHNT and YYREEE (reference sequence). The CDR3 contains 15 residues. The CDR3 DNA is TGTGCCAGCAGCTTTGACAGGGGTTCCTACAATGAGCAGTTCTTC. Translation: CASSFDRGSYNEQFF.

This clone came up a few times. Its ends do not fully match the called genes, so a read error is possible. The CDR3 is CASNRQDRGEKLFF. CDR3 sequence (DNA): TGTGCCAGCAACCGACAGGACAGGGGAGAAAAGCTGTTTTTT. This chain joins TRBV6-5 and TRBJ1-4; 9 nucleotides match TRBD1. The CDR3 extends over 14 amino acids. Germline V gives CDR1 MNHEY, CDR2 SVGAGI.

This clone was recorded a few times. The gene calls are TRBV7-6 and TRBJ1-1, with D unresolved. This CDR3 has 15 residues. The germline gives CDR1 SGHVS, CDR2 FNYEAQ. V lost 5 bases and J lost 2, with 15 bases in between. The CDR3 reads CASSPGRAVNTEAFF. CDR3 bases: TGTGCCAGCAGCCCGGGTAGGGCCGTCAACACTGAAGCTTTCTTT.

The chain carries TRBV9 and TRBJ2-3; D ambiguous. Germline CDR1 is SGDLS and CDR2 is YYNGEE. The germline V and J ends were trimmed by 0 bases and 2 bases, with 10 bases remaining between them. There are 15 residues in the CDR3. The CDR3 loop reads CASSVASPSTDTQYF. The CDR3 coding sequence is TGTGCCAGCAGCGTAGCTAGTCCCTCCACAGATACGCAGTATTTT.

The chain recombines TRBV5-4 with TRBJ2-3; D is perhaps TRBD1 (6 bases). Looked up from germline, CDR1 is SGHNT and CDR2 is YYREEE (reference sequence). The CDR3 runs 13 residues. V lost 8 bases and J 1 base, leaving 11 bases between the germline ends. Here the CDR3 reads CASRTAGTDTQYF. CDR3 nucleotides: TGTGCCAGTCGGACAGCAGGCACAGATACGCAGTATTTT. Full variable domain (rest looked up from reference TRBV5-4 and TRBJ2-3): ETGVTQSPTHLIKTRGQQVTLRCSSQSGHNTVSWYQQALGQGPQFIFQYYREEENGRGNFPPRFSGLQFPNYSSELNVNALELDDSALYLCASRTAGTDTQYFGPGTRLTVL.

This clone was seen many times. The chain joins TRBV6-6 to TRBJ2-3; 9 bases align to TRBD2. Per the germline V gene, CDR1 is MNHNY and CDR2 is SVGAGI (reference sequence). With 5 bases clipped from V and 1 base from J, the junction kept 4 bases outside the gene matches. The CDR3 runs 15 residues. In DNA, the CDR3 is TGTGCCAGCAGTAGGGCGGGAGGGGGCACAGATACGCAGTATTTT. It specifies CASSRAGGGTDTQYF.